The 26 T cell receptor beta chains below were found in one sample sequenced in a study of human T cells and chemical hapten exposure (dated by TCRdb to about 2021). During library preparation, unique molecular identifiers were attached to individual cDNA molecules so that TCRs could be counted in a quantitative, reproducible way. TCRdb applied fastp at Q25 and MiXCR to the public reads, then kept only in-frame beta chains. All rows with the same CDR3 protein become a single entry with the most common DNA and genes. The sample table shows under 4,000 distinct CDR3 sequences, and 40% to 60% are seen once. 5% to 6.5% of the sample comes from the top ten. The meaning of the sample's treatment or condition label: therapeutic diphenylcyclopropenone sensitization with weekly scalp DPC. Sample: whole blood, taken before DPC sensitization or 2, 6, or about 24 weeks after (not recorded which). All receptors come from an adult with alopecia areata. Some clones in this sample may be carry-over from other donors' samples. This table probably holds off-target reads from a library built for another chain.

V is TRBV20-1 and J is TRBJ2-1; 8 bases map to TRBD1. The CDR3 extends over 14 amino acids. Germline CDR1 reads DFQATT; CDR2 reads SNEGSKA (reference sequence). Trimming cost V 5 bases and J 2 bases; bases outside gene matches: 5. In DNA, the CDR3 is TGCAGTGCTGGCCGACAGGGGCCCTACAATGAGCAGTTCTTC. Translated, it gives CSAGRQGPYNEQFF.

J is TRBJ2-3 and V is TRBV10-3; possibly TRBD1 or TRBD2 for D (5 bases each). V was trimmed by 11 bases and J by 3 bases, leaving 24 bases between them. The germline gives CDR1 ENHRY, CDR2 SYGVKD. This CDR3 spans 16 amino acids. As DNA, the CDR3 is TGTGCCGCGGGTCCCACGGACAACCCACTAACAGATACGCAGTATTTT. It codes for CAAGPTDNPLTDTQYF.

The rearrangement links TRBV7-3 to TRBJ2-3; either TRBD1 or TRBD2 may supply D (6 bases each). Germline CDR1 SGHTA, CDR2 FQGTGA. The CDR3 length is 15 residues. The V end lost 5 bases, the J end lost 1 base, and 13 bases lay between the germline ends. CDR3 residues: CASSGAEGGTDTQYF. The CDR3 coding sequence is TGTGCCAGCAGCGGGGCGGAGGGGGGCACAGATACGCAGTATTTT. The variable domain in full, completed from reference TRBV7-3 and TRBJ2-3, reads GAGVSQTPSNKVTEKGKYVELRCDPISGHTALYWYRQSLGQGPEFLIYFQGTGAADDSGLPNDRFFAVRPEGSVSTLKIQRTERGDSAVYLCASSGAEGGTDTQYFGPGTRLTVL.

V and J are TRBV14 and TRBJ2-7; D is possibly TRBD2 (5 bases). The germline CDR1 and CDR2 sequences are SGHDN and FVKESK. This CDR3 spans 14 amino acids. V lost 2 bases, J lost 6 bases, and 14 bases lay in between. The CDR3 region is CASSQSGAGGEQYF. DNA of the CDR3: TGTGCCAGCAGCCAATCAGGTGCAGGAGGCGAGCAGTACTTC.

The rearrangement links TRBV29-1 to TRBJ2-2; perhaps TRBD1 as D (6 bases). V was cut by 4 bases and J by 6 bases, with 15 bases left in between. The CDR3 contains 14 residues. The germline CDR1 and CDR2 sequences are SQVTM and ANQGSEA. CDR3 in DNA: TGCAGCGTTGGAAGTGACAGGATGTCCGGGGAGCTGTTTTTT. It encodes CSVGSDRMSGELFF.

The CDR3 sequence: CASSLVRNYEQYF. CDR3 in DNA: TGTGCCAGCAGCTTAGTCCGGAACTACGAGCAGTACTTC. V is TRBV11-2 and J is TRBJ2-7; D call uncertain. Germline loops: CDR1 SGHAT, CDR2 FQNNGV. With 1 base removed from V and 3 bases from J, the gap between germline ends came to 7 bases. This CDR3 has 13 amino acids.

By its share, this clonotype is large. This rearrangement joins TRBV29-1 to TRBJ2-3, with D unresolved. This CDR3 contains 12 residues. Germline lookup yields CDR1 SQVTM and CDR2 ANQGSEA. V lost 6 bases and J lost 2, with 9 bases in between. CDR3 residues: CSVVDHTDTQYF. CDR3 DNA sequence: TGCAGCGTCGTCGACCACACAGATACGCAGTATTTT.

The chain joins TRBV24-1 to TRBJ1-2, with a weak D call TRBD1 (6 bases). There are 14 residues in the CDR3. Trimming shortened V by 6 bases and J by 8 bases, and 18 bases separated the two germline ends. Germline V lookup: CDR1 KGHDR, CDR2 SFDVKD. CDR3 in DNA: TGTGCCACCAGTCCCCCGGACAGAAGTGCCGGCTACACCTTC. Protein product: CATSPPDRSAGYTF.

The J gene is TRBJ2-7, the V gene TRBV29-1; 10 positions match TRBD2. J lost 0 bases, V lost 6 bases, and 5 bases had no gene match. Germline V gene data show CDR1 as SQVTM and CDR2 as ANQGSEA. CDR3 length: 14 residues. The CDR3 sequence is CSVTTSGLSYEQYF. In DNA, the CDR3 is TGCAGCGTCACGACTAGCGGGCTCTCCTACGAGCAGTACTTC.

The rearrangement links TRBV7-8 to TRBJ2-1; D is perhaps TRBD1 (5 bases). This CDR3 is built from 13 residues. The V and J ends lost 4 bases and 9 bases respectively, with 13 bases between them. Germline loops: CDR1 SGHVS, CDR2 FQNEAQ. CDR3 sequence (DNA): TGTGCCAGCAGCTCCAGGGTTCGCGGTGAGCAGTTCTTC. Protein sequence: CASSSRVRGEQFF.

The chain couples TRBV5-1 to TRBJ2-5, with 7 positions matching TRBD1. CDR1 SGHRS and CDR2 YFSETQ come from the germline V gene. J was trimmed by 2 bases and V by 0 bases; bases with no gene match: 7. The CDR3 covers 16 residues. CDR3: CASSLGYTGQQETQYF. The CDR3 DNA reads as TGCGCCAGCAGCTTGGGATACACGGGACAGCAAGAGACCCAGTACTTC.

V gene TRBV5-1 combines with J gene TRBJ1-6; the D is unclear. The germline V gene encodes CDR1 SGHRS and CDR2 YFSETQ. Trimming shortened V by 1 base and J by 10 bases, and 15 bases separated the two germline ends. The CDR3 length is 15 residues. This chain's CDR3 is CASSLSAIGNSPLHF. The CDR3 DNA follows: TGCGCCAGCAGCTTGTCTGCGATCGGCAACTCACCCCTCCACTTT. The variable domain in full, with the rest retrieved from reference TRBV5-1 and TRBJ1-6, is KAGVTQTPRYLIKTRGQQVTLSCSPISGHRSVSWYQQTPGQGLQFLFEYFSETQRNKGNFPGRFSGRQFSNSRSEMNVSTLELGDSALYLCASSLSAIGNSPLHFGNGTRLTVT.

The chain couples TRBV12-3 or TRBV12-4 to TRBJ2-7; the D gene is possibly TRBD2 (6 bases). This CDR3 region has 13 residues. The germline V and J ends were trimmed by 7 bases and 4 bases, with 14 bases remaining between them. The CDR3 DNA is TGTGCCAGCACCCCCGGGGGTCTATACGAGCAGTACTTC. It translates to CASTPGGLYEQYF.

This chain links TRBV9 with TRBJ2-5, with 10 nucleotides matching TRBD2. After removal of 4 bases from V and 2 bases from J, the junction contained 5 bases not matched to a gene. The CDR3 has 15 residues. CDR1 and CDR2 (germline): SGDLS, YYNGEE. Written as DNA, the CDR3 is TGTGCCAGCAGCTATAGCGGGGGGCCACAAGAGACCCAGTACTTC. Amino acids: CASSYSGGPQETQYF.

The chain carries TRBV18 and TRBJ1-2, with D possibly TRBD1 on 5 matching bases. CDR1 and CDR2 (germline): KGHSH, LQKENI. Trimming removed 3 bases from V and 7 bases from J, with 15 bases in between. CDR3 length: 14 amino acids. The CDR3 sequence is CASSPSRDNIGYTF. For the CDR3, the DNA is TGTGCCAGCTCACCGAGCAGGGATAATATTGGCTACACCTTC.

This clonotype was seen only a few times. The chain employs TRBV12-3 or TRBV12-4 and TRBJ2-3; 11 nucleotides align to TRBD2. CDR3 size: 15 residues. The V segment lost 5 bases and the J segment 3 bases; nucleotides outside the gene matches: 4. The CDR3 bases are TGTGCCAGCAGTGAGGGACTAGCGGCAACAGATACGCAGTATTTT. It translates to CASSEGLAATDTQYF.

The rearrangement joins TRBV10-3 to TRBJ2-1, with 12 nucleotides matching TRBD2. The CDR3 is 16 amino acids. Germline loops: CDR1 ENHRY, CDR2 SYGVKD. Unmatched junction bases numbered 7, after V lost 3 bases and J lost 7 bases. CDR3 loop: CAISDLTSGGLNEQFF. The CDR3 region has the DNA TGTGCCATCAGTGACCTGACTAGCGGGGGATTGAATGAGCAGTTCTTC.

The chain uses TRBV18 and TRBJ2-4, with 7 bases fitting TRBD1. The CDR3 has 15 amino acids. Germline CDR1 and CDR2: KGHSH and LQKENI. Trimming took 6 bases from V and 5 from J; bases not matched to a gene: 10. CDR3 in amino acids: CASSPNRDSQNIQYF. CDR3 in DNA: TGTGCCAGCTCGCCGAATCGGGACAGCCAAAACATTCAGTACTTC.

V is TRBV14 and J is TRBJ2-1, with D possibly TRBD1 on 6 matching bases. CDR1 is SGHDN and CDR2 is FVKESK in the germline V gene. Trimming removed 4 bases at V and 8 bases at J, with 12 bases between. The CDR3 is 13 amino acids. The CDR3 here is CASSRGPWDEQFF. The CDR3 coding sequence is TGTGCCAGCAGCCGGGGGCCCTGGGATGAGCAGTTCTTC.

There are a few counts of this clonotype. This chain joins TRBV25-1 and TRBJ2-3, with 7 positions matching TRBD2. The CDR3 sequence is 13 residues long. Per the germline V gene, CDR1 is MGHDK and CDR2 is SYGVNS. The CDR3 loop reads CATRAAGADTQYF. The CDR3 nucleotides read TGTGCGACGAGGGCCGCGGGGGCAGATACGCAGTATTTT.

CDR3 sequence reads: CAWNDRGDTQYF. The CDR3 DNA reads TGTGCCTGGAATGACAGGGGAGATACGCAGTATTTT. The rearrangement links TRBV30 to TRBJ2-3, with 8 bases lining up with TRBD1. The CDR3 spans 12 residues. Germline V gene data show CDR1 as GTSNPN and CDR2 as SVGIG (reference sequence). V was clipped by 4 bases and J by 5 bases; unmatched bases: 2.

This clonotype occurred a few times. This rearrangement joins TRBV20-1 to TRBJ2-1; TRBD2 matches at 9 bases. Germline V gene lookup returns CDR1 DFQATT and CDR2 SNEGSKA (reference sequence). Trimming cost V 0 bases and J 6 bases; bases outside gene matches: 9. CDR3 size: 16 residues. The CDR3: CSARDIAGGHVNEQFF. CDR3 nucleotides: TGCAGTGCTAGAGATATTGCGGGGGGGCACGTCAATGAGCAGTTCTTC.

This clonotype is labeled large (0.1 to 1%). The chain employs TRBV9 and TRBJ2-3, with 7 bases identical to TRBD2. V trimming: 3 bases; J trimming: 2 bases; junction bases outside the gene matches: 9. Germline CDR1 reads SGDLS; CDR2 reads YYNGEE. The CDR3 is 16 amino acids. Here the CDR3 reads CASSGYGGTDTDTQYF. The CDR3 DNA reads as TGTGCCAGCAGCGGATACGGGGGGACGGACACAGATACGCAGTATTTT.

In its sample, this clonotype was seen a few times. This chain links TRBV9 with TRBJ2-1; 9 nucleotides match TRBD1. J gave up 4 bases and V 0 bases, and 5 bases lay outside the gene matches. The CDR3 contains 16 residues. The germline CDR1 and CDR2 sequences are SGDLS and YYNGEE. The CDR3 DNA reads TGTGCCAGCAGCGTAGCTTACAGGGGGCGATACAATGAGCAGTTCTTC. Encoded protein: CASSVAYRGRYNEQFF.

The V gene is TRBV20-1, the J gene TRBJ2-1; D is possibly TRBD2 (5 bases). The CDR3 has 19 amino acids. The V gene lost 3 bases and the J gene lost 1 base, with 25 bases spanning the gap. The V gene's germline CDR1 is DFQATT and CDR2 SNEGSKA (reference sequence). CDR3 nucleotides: TGCAGTGCTAGGGCCGCTCCGAAACGGGGTGCCGTTTCCTACAATGAGCAGTTCTTC. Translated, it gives CSARAAPKRGAVSYNEQFF.

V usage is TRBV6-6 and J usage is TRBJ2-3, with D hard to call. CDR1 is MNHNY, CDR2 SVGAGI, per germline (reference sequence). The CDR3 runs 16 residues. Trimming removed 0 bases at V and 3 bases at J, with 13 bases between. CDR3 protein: CASSYSGTVGTDTQYF. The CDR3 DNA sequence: TGTGCCAGCAGTTACTCCGGCACGGTGGGGACAGATACGCAGTATTTT.